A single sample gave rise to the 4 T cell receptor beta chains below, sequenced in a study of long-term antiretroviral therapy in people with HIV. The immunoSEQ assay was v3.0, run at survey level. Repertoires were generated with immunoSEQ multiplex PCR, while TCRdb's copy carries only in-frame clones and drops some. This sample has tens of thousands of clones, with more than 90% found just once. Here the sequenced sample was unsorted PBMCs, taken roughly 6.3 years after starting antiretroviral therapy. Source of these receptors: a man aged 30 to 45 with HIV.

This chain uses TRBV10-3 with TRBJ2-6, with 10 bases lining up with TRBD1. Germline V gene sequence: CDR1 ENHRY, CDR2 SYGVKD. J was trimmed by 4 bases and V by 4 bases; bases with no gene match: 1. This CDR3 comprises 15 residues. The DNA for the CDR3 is TGTGCCATCAGTGGACAGGGGGCAGGGGCCAACGTCCTGACTTTC. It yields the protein CAISGQGAGANVLTF.

The CDR3 DNA reads TGTGCCAGCAGCCTTTCGGGACGGGTCAATCAGCCCCAGCATTTT. Translation: CASSLSGRVNQPQHF. This chain uses TRBV28 with TRBJ1-5, with D maybe TRBD1 (5 bases). The V end was cut by 6 bases, the J end by 3 bases, with 15 bases between. The CDR3 covers 15 residues. Germline V gives CDR1 MDHEN, CDR2 SYDVKM.

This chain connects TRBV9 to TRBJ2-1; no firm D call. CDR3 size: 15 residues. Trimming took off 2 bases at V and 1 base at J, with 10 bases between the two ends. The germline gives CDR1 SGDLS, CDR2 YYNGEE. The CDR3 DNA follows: TGTGCCAGCAGCGTGGCTGCGGTTTCCTACAATGAGCAGTTCTTC. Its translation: CASSVAAVSYNEQFF.

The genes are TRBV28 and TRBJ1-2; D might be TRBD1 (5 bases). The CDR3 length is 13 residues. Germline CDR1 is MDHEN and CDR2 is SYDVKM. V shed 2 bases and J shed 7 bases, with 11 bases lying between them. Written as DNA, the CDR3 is TGTGCCAGCAGTTTAGGGGATAGGGGTGGCTACACCTTC. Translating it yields CASSLGDRGGYTF.